This paragraph reports one T cell receptor beta chain. The data originate from a study of CD4+ T cells in melanoma. The CDR3 sequence is 15 residues long. Losses at the gene ends were 0 bases for V and 6 bases for J; bases not matched to a gene: 4. The germline V gene encodes CDR1 SEHNR and CDR2 FQNEAQ (reference sequence). Measured with immunoSEQ multiplex PCR; TCRdb has only the in-frame clones, and not every one. The sample yields some 150,000 clones, around nine tenths seen once. V and J are TRBV7-9 and TRBJ2-3, with 9 bases that match TRBD1. The sequence came from a human donor with melanoma. CDR3 sequence reads: CASSLAGGTGDTQYF. CDR3 coding DNA: TGTGCCAGCAGCTTAGCTGGCGGGACAGGGGATACGCAGTATTTT.